The 3 T cell receptor beta chains below were found in one sample sequenced in a study of control samples from healthy donors and cancer patients. The protocol was immunoSEQ multiplex PCR, while the TCRdb copy is restricted to in-frame clones and leaves out a portion. The sample shows about 180,000 clones, around 90% of them seen only once. The material sequenced was blood. These receptors came from a man aged 30 to 39 in good health.

The chain uses TRBV4-1 and TRBJ2-7, with D possibly being TRBD1 (6 bases). CDR3 length: 12 residues. CDR1 and CDR2 from the germline V gene are MGHRA and YSYEKL. Trimming cost V 4 bases and J 4 bases, with 8 bases left between them. Here the CDR3 reads CASSRGGYEQYF. As DNA, the CDR3 is TGCGCCAGCAGCCGAGGGGGTTACGAGCAGTACTTC.

The chain joins TRBV5-1 to TRBJ2-2; D is unresolved. CDR3 length: 12 residues. In germline, CDR1 is SGHRS, CDR2 YFSETQ. V lost 9 bases to trimming and J lost 1 base, with 7 bases between them. CDR3 residues: CATAENTGELFF. CDR3 DNA: TGCGCCACGGCAGAGAACACCGGGGAGCTGTTTTTT.

The chain links TRBV4-1 to TRBJ2-3; possible D gene TRBD1, 6 bases. Per the germline V gene, CDR1 is MGHRA and CDR2 is YSYEKL. This CDR3 has 14 residues. V dropped 2 bases and J dropped 4 bases, with 10 bases sitting between them. The CDR3 spells CASSQRGMSDTQYF. The CDR3 DNA is TGCGCCAGCAGCCAAAGGGGGATGTCAGATACGCAGTATTTT.